These 23 T cell receptor beta chains originate from one sample sequenced in a study of blood T cell repertoires in COVID-19 (dated by TCRdb to 2020 to 2022). Receptor amplification or capture employed the immunoSEQ multiplex PCR assay. TCRdb obtained this table from immuneACCESS and retained in-frame rearrangements with V and J assigned. These tables miss some clones; where compared with another copy, unresolved V genes account for less than half of the shortfall, and the remainder is unexplained. Recorded for this sample are 300,000 to 500,000 clones; roughly 86% of them occurred a single time. Clones ranked in the top ten supply over 2% of the sample. What was sequenced was PBMCs or T cells enriched from blood (not recorded which). Source of these receptors: a woman aged 40-49 years with acute COVID-19.

The chain uses TRBV6-5 and TRBJ2-5; 7 bases are a match to TRBD1. The CDR3 has 14 residues. Looked up from germline, CDR1 is MNHEY and CDR2 is SVGAGI. With V trimmed by 5 bases and J by 2 bases, 5 bases remained unmatched. The CDR3 is CASSIAGGQETQYF. The CDR3 DNA reads as TGTGCCAGCAGTATAGCAGGGGGACAAGAGACCCAGTACTTC.

The CDR3: CASSPPDRGDNQPQHF. The DNA for the CDR3 is TGTGCCAGCAGCCCACCGGACAGGGGGGACAATCAGCCCCAGCATTTT. The chain uses TRBV7-7 and TRBJ1-5; 10 bases fit TRBD1. This CDR3 spans 16 amino acids. Germline loops: CDR1 SSHAT, CDR2 FNYEAQ (reference sequence). Trimming took 5 bases from V and 3 from J; bases not matched to a gene: 7.

The V and J genes are TRBV6-6 and TRBJ1-4, with 7 positions matching TRBD1. Germline V lookup: CDR1 MNHNY, CDR2 SVGAGI (reference sequence). The CDR3 length is 14 residues. J was trimmed by 4 bases and V by 2 bases; bases with no gene match: 1. The CDR3 coding sequence is TGTGCCAGCAGTTACGGGACAGATAATGAAAAACTGTTTTTT. Residues: CASSYGTDNEKLFF.

V and J are TRBV12-3 or TRBV12-4 and TRBJ1-2; a possible D gene is TRBD1 (5 bases). This CDR3 has 13 amino acids. V lost 9 bases and J 4 bases, leaving 15 bases between the germline ends. The DNA for the CDR3 is TGTGCCAGTTGGGGCGGGGAAGGCTATGGCTACACCTTC. It translates to CASWGGEGYGYTF.

The chain couples TRBV3-1 (or the pseudogene TRBV3-2) to TRBJ2-7; D is ambiguous. Trimming removed 3 bases at V and 0 bases at J, with 15 bases between. The CDR3 consists of 16 residues. CDR1 and CDR2 from the germline V gene are LGHDT and YNNKEL (reference sequence). The CDR3 sequence: CASSQRSAATSYEQYF. The CDR3 nucleotides are TGTGCCAGCAGCCAGCGGTCGGCAGCAACCTCCTACGAGCAGTACTTC.

The V call is TRBV9, the J call TRBJ1-1; TRBD1 matches at 10 bases. The CDR3 sequence is 17 residues long. Unmatched junction bases numbered 10, after V lost 4 bases and J lost 1 base. Germline V lookup: CDR1 SGDLS, CDR2 YYNGEE. The CDR3 region has the DNA TGTGCCAGCAGCATTTCCCGGGACAGGGGCTCGAACACTGAAGCTTTCTTT. Translating gives CASSISRDRGSNTEAFF.

The chain has TRBV5-1 and TRBJ2-5, with TRBD1 identical over 12 bases. Germline trimming cut 4 bases from V and 5 bases from J; bases unmatched to any gene: 9. Germline V gene data show CDR1 as SGHRS and CDR2 as YFSETQ. The CDR3 contains 16 residues. The CDR3 DNA reads TGCGCCAGCAGCCGCGGGACAGGGGGCGATTGGGAGACCCAGTACTTC. This translates into CASSRGTGGDWETQYF.

The chain uses TRBV5-1 and TRBJ1-2; D ambiguous. Trimming cost V 0 bases and J 4 bases, with 10 bases left between them. Germline assignment: CDR1 SGHRS and CDR2 YFSETQ. The CDR3 spans 14 residues. The CDR3 sequence is CASSLALGTYGYTF. In DNA, the CDR3 is TGCGCCAGCAGCTTGGCCCTAGGCACCTATGGCTACACCTTC. Together with reference TRBV5-1 and TRBJ1-2, the CDR3 gives the full variable domain: KAGVTQTPRYLIKTRGQQVTLSCSPISGHRSVSWYQQTPGQGLQFLFEYFSETQRNKGNFPGRFSGRQFSNSRSEMNVSTLELGDSALYLCASSLALGTYGYTFGSGTRLTVV.

The chain joins TRBV2 to TRBJ2-5; TRBD2 is a possible D gene (6 bases). The CDR3 extends over 13 amino acids. V gave up 11 bases and J gave up 0 bases, with 13 bases separating them. Germline-derived CDR1 and CDR2 are SNHLY and FYNNEI. The CDR3 DNA reads as TGTGCCGGATGCGGAGGGAACCAAGAGACCCAGTACTTC. Translated, it gives CAGCGGNQETQYF.

This clone was observed a handful of times. This chain links TRBV9 with TRBJ1-2, with 8 bases matching TRBD1. Looked up from germline, CDR1 is SGDLS and CDR2 is YYNGEE. Losses at the gene ends were 0 bases for V and 8 bases for J; bases not matched to a gene: 3. CDR3 length: 13 amino acids. The DNA for the CDR3 is TGTGCCAGCAGCGTAGCAGGGGGCCGCGGCTACACCTTC. Protein: CASSVAGGRGYTF.

This sequence joins TRBV7-9 and TRBJ2-2, with a tentative D call TRBD1 (6 bases). This CDR3 contains 15 residues. Germline V lookup: CDR1 SEHNR, CDR2 FQNEAQ (reference sequence). The V and J ends lost 1 base and 1 base respectively, with 7 bases between them. The CDR3 DNA reads TGTGCCAGCAGCTTAGGGACAGTGAACACCGGGGAGCTGTTTTTT. The encoded protein is CASSLGTVNTGELFF.

The J gene is TRBJ1-2, the V gene TRBV3-1 (or the pseudogene TRBV3-2); the match to TRBD1 covers 7 bases. The CDR3 length is 14 residues. Unmatched junction bases numbered 11, after V lost 7 bases and J lost 6 bases. Germline assignment: CDR1 LGHDT and CDR2 YNNKEL (reference sequence). CDR3 DNA: TGTGCCAGCACAATACAGGGGACTTACGATGGCTACACCTTC. Translation gives CASTIQGTYDGYTF.

V gene TRBV25-1 combines with J gene TRBJ1-3; weak D call: TRBD1 (6 bases). The CDR3 totals 13 residues. Trimming pared 5 bases from V and 4 bases from J, leaving 9 bases between. Germline V gene lookup returns CDR1 MGHDK and CDR2 SYGVNS. DNA for the CDR3: TGTGCCAGCAGTTACAGGGTGGGAAACACCATATATTTT. Residues: CASSYRVGNTIYF.

J is TRBJ2-2 and V is TRBV5-4; possible D gene TRBD2, 5 bases. The V gene's germline CDR1 is SGHNT and CDR2 YYREEE (reference sequence). The V and J ends lost 1 base and 1 base respectively, with 11 bases between them. This CDR3 is 16 amino acids long. DNA of the CDR3: TGTGCCAGCAGCTTGCCAGTAGAGGGGAACACCGGGGAGCTGTTTTTT. Its translation: CASSLPVEGNTGELFF.

This clone has a single count. This chain links TRBV29-1 with TRBJ2-1, with TRBD1 matching 8 bases. Germline trimming cut 4 bases from V and 6 bases from J; bases unmatched to any gene: 5. The CDR3 runs 13 residues. Germline CDR1 SQVTM, CDR2 ANQGSEA. The CDR3 loop is CSVARDRPNEQFF. The CDR3 nucleotides read TGCAGCGTTGCACGGGACAGGCCCAATGAGCAGTTCTTC.

The V call is TRBV30, the J call TRBJ1-5; D is undetermined. Germline V gives CDR1 GTSNPN, CDR2 SVGIG (reference sequence). Between the trimmed V and J ends, which lost 0 bases and 5 bases, there was a span of 8 bases. The CDR3 consists of 13 residues. CDR3 sequence: CAWSVRVDQPQHF. The CDR3 bases are TGTGCCTGGAGTGTGCGAGTAGATCAGCCCCAGCATTTT.

The rearrangement links TRBV18 to TRBJ1-2, with 12 bases that match TRBD1. Germline CDR1 and CDR2: KGHSH and LQKENI. Unmatched junction bases numbered 7, after V lost 3 bases and J lost 2 bases. This CDR3 comprises 17 residues. Written as DNA, the CDR3 is TGTGCCAGCTCACCGGCCGGGACAGGGGGCAGAAACTATGGCTACACCTTC. It codes for CASSPAGTGGRNYGYTF.

V and J are TRBV4-2 and TRBJ1-4; D uncertain. Germline V gene sequence: CDR1 LGHNA, CDR2 YNFKEQ. The CDR3 is 16 amino acids. Trimming left V 0 bases short and J 0 bases short, with 8 bases between. The chain's CDR3 is CASSQDPTSTNEKLFF. CDR3 nucleotide sequence: TGTGCCAGCAGCCAAGATCCGACATCAACTAATGAAAAACTGTTTTTT.

This CDR3 reads CSVSGGVDQPQHF. The CDR3 DNA follows: TGCAGCGTTTCGGGGGGAGTCGATCAGCCCCAGCATTTT. The chain combines TRBV29-1 with TRBJ1-5, with D perhaps matching TRBD1 (5 bases). The CDR3 has 13 amino acids. V was shortened by 5 bases and J by 5 bases, with 13 bases between the two germline ends. Germline V lookup: CDR1 SQVTM, CDR2 ANQGSEA.

V usage is TRBV23-1 and J usage is TRBJ1-1; the D is unclear. TRBV23-1 carries the ORF label, with uncertain function. The ends were cut back, 2 bases at V and 5 bases at J, with 9 bases in the middle. The length of the CDR3 is 13 residues. CDR3 loop: CASSQGWETEAFF. In nucleotides, the CDR3 is TGCGCCAGCAGTCAAGGTTGGGAGACTGAAGCTTTCTTT.

The chain uses TRBV27 and TRBJ1-1; the match to TRBD1 covers 9 bases. V was pared by 5 bases and J by 6 bases, with 10 bases of the junction left unmatched. CDR1 is MNHEY and CDR2 is SMNVEV in the germline V gene (reference sequence). CDR3 length equals 15 residues. The CDR3 nucleotides read TGTGCCAGCAGTCTACAGGGGGCGATTAGTCCTGAAGCTTTCTTT. It encodes CASSLQGAISPEAFF.

This chain links TRBV30 with TRBJ2-5; D is undetermined. The CDR3 extends over 12 amino acids. CDR1 is GTSNPN and CDR2 is SVGIG in the germline V gene (reference sequence). The V gene lost 0 bases and the J gene lost 3 bases, with 5 bases spanning the gap. The CDR3: CAWSVREETQYF. The CDR3 DNA reads TGTGCCTGGAGTGTACGAGAAGAGACCCAGTACTTC.

This clone came up a few times. The chain links TRBV4-1 to TRBJ1-5; D might be TRBD1 (6 bases). Germline assignment: CDR1 MGHRA and CDR2 YSYEKL. Trimming pared 2 bases from V and 2 bases from J, leaving 13 bases between. This CDR3 comprises 16 residues. CDR3 amino acids: CASSQTPTGRNQPQHF. In DNA, the CDR3 is TGCGCCAGCAGCCAAACCCCGACAGGTCGCAATCAGCCCCAGCATTTT.